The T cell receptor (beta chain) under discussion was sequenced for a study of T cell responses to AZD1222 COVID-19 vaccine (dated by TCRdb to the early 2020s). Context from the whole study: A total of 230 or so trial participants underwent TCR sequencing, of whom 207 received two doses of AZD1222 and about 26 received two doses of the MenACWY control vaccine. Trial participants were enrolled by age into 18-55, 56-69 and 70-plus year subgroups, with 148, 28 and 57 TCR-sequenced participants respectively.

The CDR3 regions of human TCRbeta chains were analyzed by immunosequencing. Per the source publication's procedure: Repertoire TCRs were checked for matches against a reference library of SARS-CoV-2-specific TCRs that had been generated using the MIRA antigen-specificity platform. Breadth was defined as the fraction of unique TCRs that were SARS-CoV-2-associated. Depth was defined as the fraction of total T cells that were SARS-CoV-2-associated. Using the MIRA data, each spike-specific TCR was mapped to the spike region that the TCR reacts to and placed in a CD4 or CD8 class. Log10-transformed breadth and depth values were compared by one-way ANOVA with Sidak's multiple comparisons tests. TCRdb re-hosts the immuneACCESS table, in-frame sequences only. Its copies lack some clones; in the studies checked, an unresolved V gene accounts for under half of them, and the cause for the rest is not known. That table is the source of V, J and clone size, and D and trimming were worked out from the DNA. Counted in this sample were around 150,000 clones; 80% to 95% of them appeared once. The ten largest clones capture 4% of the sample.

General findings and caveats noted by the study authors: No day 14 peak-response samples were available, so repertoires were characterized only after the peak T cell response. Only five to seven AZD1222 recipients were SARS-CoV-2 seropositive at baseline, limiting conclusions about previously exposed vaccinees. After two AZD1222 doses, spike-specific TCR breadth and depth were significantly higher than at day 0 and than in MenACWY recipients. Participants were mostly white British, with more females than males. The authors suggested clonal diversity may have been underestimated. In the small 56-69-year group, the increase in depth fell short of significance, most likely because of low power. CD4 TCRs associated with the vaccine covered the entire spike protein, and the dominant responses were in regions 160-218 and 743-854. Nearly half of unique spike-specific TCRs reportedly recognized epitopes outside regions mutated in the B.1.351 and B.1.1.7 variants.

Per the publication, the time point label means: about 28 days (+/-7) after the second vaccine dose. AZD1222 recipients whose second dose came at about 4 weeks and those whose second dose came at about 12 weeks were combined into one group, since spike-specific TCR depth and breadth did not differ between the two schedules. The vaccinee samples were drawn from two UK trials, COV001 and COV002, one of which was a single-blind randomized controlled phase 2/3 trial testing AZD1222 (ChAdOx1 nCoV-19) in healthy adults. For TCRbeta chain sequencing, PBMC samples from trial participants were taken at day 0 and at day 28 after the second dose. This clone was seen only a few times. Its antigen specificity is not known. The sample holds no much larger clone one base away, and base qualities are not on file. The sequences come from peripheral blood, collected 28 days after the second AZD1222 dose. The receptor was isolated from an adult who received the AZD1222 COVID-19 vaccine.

The CDR3 amino acid sequence is: CASSLDADFEQYF. The DNA is TGCGCCAGCAGCTTGGATGCAGATTTCGAGCAGTACTTC. The rearranged segments are TRBV5-1 and TRBJ2-7; no D segment can be confidently identified. The CDR3 measures 13 amino acids from cysteine to phenylalanine. CDR3 DNA only is kept here, 39 bases in frame from base 1. V loses 0 bases of germline sequence and J loses 6 bases, and the interval between the two ends is 10 bases. Via the germline V gene, CDR1 is SGHRS and CDR2 YFSETQ.